A selection of T cell receptor beta chains follows, all from one sample in a study of Ad26.COV2.S vaccination and SARS-CoV-2 variants. Libraries were prepared by immunoSEQ multiplex PCR; TCRdb keeps only in-frame clonotypes and omits some of them. The sample lists hundreds of thousands of clones, roughly 94% occurring once. Sequenced material: peripheral blood, taken after recovery from COVID-19. Every receptor here comes from a human donor who had recovered from COVID-19. The CDR3 runs from the conserved cysteine through the conserved F or W. D genes are given only for firm matches. Part of the rows lack a size; the others show once, few, many or a class for expanded clones.

clone_size	d_call	j_call	v_call	cdr3_nt	cdr3_aa
-	-	TRBJ1-2	TRBV5-1	TGCGCCAGCAGCCCCGGACAAAACTATGGCTACACCTTC	CASSPGQNYGYTF
-	-	TRBJ1-5	TRBV12-3/TRBV12-4	TGTGCCAGCAGTTTAGACGAATTCCAGCCCCAGCATTTT	CASSLDEFQPQHF
-	TRBD1	TRBJ1-1	TRBV6-5	TGTGCCAGCAGTACCCCGGGACAGGGTGTAACTGAAGCTTTCTTT	CASSTPGQGVTEAFF
-	-	TRBJ1-2	TRBV6-2/TRBV6-3	TGTGCCAGCAGTACAGGACACGTCTATGGCTACACCTTC	CASSTGHVYGYTF
-	TRBD1	TRBJ1-3	TRBV15	TGTGCCACCAGCAGAGTCGACAGGGTGATAGGAAACACCATATATTTT	CATSRVDRVIGNTIYF
-	-	TRBJ1-1	TRBV27	TGTGCCAGCAGTACAAACTTACAGGGTTCTGGTGGGTTTATGAACACTGAAGCTTTCTTT	CASSTNLQGSGGFMNTEAFF
-	-	TRBJ2-3	TRBV4-2	TGTGCCAGCAGCCAAGCGGAGGGGACGAACACAGATACGCAGTATTTT	CASSQAEGTNTDTQYF
-	-	TRBJ2-4	TRBV6-6	TGTGCCAGCAGGGAGATTGGGGGATTCTCTGCAAACATTCAGTACTTC	CASREIGGFSANIQYF
-	-	TRBJ2-1	TRBV5-4	TGTGCCAGCAGCCCGGGTTGGGATGAGCAGTTCTTC	CASSPGWDEQFF
-	-	TRBJ1-1	TRBV5-5	TGTGCCAGCAGCTGGGGCGCTGACGACACTGAAGCTTTCTTT	CASSWGADDTEAFF
once	-	TRBJ1-1	TRBV6-2/TRBV6-3	TGTGCCAGCAGTTACGTCGGGGGTTTGAACACTGAAGCTTTCTTT	CASSYVGGLNTEAFF
-	-	TRBJ1-2	TRBV5-1	TGCGCCAGCAGCTTGGGTGCGGAAGACTATGGCTACACCTTC	CASSLGAEDYGYTF
once	-	TRBJ1-2	TRBV7-3	TGTGCCAGCCCGTGTCCGGGACAATTCCCAGGAGGTGGCTACACCTTC	CASPCPGQFPGGGYTF
-	TRBD1	TRBJ2-1	TRBV24-1	TGTGCCACCAGTGATCCGGGACAGGGGATCTATGAGCAGTTCTTC	CATSDPGQGIYEQFF
-	-	TRBJ2-1	TRBV5-1	TGCGCCAGCAGATCGTACAATGAGCAGTTCTTC	CASRSYNEQFF
-	-	TRBJ1-6	TRBV19	TGTGCCAGTACCCCTGATACGGGGTCACCCCTCCACTTT	CASTPDTGSPLHF
-	-	TRBJ2-5	TRBV7-9	TGTGCCAGCAGCTACGACAGGCAAGAGACCCAGTACTTC	CASSYDRQETQYF
-	-	TRBJ1-6	TRBV2	TGTGCCAGCAGTAACATGGGGGAACATAATTCACCCCTCCACTTT	CASSNMGEHNSPLHF
-	TRBD1	TRBJ1-4	TRBV7-8	TGTGCCAGCAGCCCCCGACAGGGTATCGATGAAAAACTGTTTTTT	CASSPRQGIDEKLFF
once	-	TRBJ1-6	TRBV5-6	TGTGCCAGCAGCCCCGCAGCAGGGCAGGACTCACCCCTCCACTTT	CASSPAAGQDSPLHF
-	-	TRBJ2-7	TRBV12-5	TGTGCTAGCGGGGTCTTGATCTACGAGCAGTACTTC	CASGVLIYEQYF
-	-	TRBJ2-7	TRBV18	TGTGCCAGCTCAACAAGGACTAACTACGAGCAGTACTTC	CASSTRTNYEQYF
once	TRBD2	TRBJ2-5	TRBV29-1	TGCAGCGTCGAATCCTGGGGTAGCGGGAGAGAGACCCAGTACTTC	CSVESWGSGRETQYF
-	-	TRBJ2-1	TRBV7-3	TGTGCCAGCAGCTTAAGTTTGGCTGATCGGCAGTTCTTC	CASSLSLADRQFF
once	TRBD1	TRBJ1-2	TRBV5-4	TGTGCCAGCAGCCCATTCCTGCCCACGGCAGGGGGTAATAACTATGGCTACACCTTC	CASSPFLPTAGGNNYGYTF
-	-	TRBJ1-1	TRBV6-2/TRBV6-3	TGTGCCAGCAGCCCGAAGGGCACTGAAGCTTTCTTT	CASSPKGTEAFF
-	-	TRBJ1-3	TRBV9	TGTGCCAGCAGCGTATCTGGGATCTCTGGAAACACCATATATTTT	CASSVSGISGNTIYF
once	-	TRBJ1-6	TRBV6-5	TGTGCCAGCAGTTACTCGATCAGTAATTCACCCCTCCACTTT	CASSYSISNSPLHF
-	-	TRBJ2-1	TRBV4-3	TGCGCCAGCAGCCAAGACCCCTCGACGGGGGGCCTCGTTGAGCAGTTCTTC	CASSQDPSTGGLVEQFF
-	-	TRBJ2-7	TRBV6-1	TGTGCCAGCAGTGAAGTTGGCGCAGCCTACGAGCAGTACTTC	CASSEVGAAYEQYF
-	-	TRBJ1-5	TRBV19	TGTGCCAGTAGTAGGCCAGGGAGCAATCAGCCCCAGCATTTT	CASSRPGSNQPQHF
-	-	TRBJ1-3	TRBV11-2	TGTGCCAGCAGCTTAGATAGGGGCGCTGGAAACACCATATATTTT	CASSLDRGAGNTIYF
-	-	TRBJ1-2	TRBV12-3/TRBV12-4	TGTGCCAGCAGCCTCGGGCGGAGCACGGGCTACACCTTC	CASSLGRSTGYTF
-	TRBD1	TRBJ2-3	TRBV18	TGTGCCAGCTCACCATTCGGACAGGAGAGGTATACAGATACGCAGTATTTT	CASSPFGQERYTDTQYF
once	TRBD1	TRBJ2-2	TRBV6-7	TGTGCCAAAACGACAGGGGTCTACACCGGGGAGCTGTTTTTT	CAKTTGVYTGELFF
few	-	TRBJ1-5	TRBV10-1	TGCGCCACCCGATTAAGACTACCATGGGGCAATCAGCCCCAGCATTTT	CATRLRLPWGNQPQHF
-	TRBD1	TRBJ1-3	TRBV5-6	TGTGCCAGCAGCTTTTCAGGGGGTATCAGCTCTGGAAACACCATATATTTT	CASSFSGGISSGNTIYF
-	-	TRBJ2-7	TRBV7-9	TGTGCCAGCAGGGGTGTGGGGGCATCCGAGCAGTACTTC	CASRGVGASEQYF
-	-	TRBJ2-2	TRBV27	TGTGCCAGCAGTTTAGGGGGCAGACCCACCGGGGAGCTGTTTTTT	CASSLGGRPTGELFF
-	TRBD1	TRBJ1-2	TRBV19	TGTGCCAGTAGTTCCTGGACAGGGGAGGTCAACGGCTACACCTTC	CASSSWTGEVNGYTF
-	-	TRBJ2-5	TRBV5-6	TGTGCCAGCAGCTTACTCCGCAGCCCAGAGACCCAGTACTTC	CASSLLRSPETQYF
-	-	TRBJ1-2	TRBV6-5	TGTGCCAGCAGCCGCCCATCCTTGAGACCGGAGGGCTACACCTTC	CASSRPSLRPEGYTF
-	-	TRBJ2-1	TRBV15	TGTGCCACCAGCACAACACGGGACCCCGAGACCCACAATGAGCAGTTCTTC	CATSTTRDPETHNEQFF
-	TRBD2	TRBJ2-2	TRBV10-1	TGCGCCAGCAGCCCGGGAGGCCCTCACCTAAACACCGGGGAGCTGTTTTTT	CASSPGGPHLNTGELFF
-	TRBD1	TRBJ2-1	TRBV19	TGTGCCAGTAGGGTCGGGACAGGGAGGGTCAATGAGCAGTTCTTC	CASRVGTGRVNEQFF
once	-	TRBJ2-6	TRBV6-5	TGTGCCAGCAGTACTACCTATGGGGCCAACGTCCTGACTTTC	CASSTTYGANVLTF
-	TRBD1	TRBJ2-2	TRBV7-9	TGTGCCAGCAGCACCCCTACAGGGGTAGAAAACACCGGGGAGCTGTTTTTT	CASSTPTGVENTGELFF
-	-	TRBJ2-5	TRBV27	TGTGCCAGCAGTTTAGTTAATGGCCAAGAGACCCAGTACTTC	CASSLVNGQETQYF
-	TRBD2	TRBJ2-3	TRBV9	TGTGCCAGCAGCGTAGCGACTAGCGGTAGCACAGATACGCAGTATTTT	CASSVATSGSTDTQYF
few	-	TRBJ2-2	TRBV12-3/TRBV12-4	TGTGCCAGCAGTTTGAGGGGCACCGGGGAGCTGTTTTTT	CASSLRGTGELFF
-	-	TRBJ2-7	TRBV30	TGTGCCTGGAGTGGGGAAAAGACCCTGAGGGGCCTTTACGAGCAGTACTTC	CAWSGEKTLRGLYEQYF
-	-	TRBJ1-1	TRBV18	TGTGCCAGCTCACCAGGGGGCCTCAACACTGAAGCTTTCTTT	CASSPGGLNTEAFF